These 28 T cell receptor beta chains share one sample of origin, sequenced in a study of T-cell reconstitution after alpha-beta-depleted transplantation in children. Unique molecular identifiers were built into the TCRbeta library. One entry per CDR3 protein, called by TCRdb with MiXCR from the PCR reads. The table shows almost 250,000 distinct CDR3 sequences, with more than 20% occurring only once. Sample: PBMCs, taken before TCRalphabeta/CD19-depleted stem cell transplant. The receptors were sampled from a girl aged 2-10 years with Fanconi anemia, due to receive a stem cell transplant.

The rearrangement joins TRBV10-3 to TRBJ1-1, with D possibly being TRBD1 (6 bases). The length of the CDR3 is 14 residues. Per the germline V gene, CDR1 is ENHRY and CDR2 is SYGVKD. Trimming removed 4 bases at V and 4 bases at J, with 13 bases between. The CDR3 DNA reads TGTGCCATCAGTGCACAGGGTCGGGGCACTGAAGCTTTCTTT. Translating gives CAISAQGRGTEAFF.

This clonotype was found many times. The CDR3 DNA reads as TGTGCCAGCAGCCAACAGGGAGGGGACGAGCAGTACTTC. Amino acids: CASSQQGGDEQYF. The chain joins TRBV4-2 to TRBJ2-7; 7 bases match TRBD2. Germline CDR1 and CDR2: LGHNA and YNFKEQ. There are 13 residues in the CDR3. With V trimmed by 2 bases and J by 5 bases, 3 bases remained unmatched.

In this sample, this clonotype turned up a few times. The rearrangement joins TRBV5-1 to TRBJ2-1, with TRBD2 matching over 8 bases. Germline loops: CDR1 SGHRS, CDR2 YFSETQ. This CDR3 is built from 14 residues. Germline trimming cut 2 bases from V and 8 bases from J; bases unmatched to any gene: 6. As DNA, the CDR3 is TGCGCCAGCAGCTTAGGGACTAGGACGCATGAGCAGTTCTTC. This codes for CASSLGTRTHEQFF.

This rearrangement joins TRBV24-1 to TRBJ2-5; D remains unclear. The CDR3 totals 16 residues. In germline, CDR1 is KGHDR, CDR2 SFDVKD. The V and J ends lost 4 bases and 5 bases respectively, with 19 bases between them. Here the CDR3 reads CATSDPFRAAVETQYF. CDR3 coding DNA: TGTGCCACCAGTGACCCTTTCCGAGCCGCGGTCGAGACCCAGTACTTC.

This clonotype came up many times. This chain links TRBV19 with TRBJ2-5, with TRBD1 identical over 9 bases. The junction had 10 bases not matched to a gene; V was cut back by 2 bases and J by 3 bases. The germline gives CDR1 LNHDA, CDR2 SQIVND (reference sequence). The CDR3 covers 17 residues. The CDR3 spells CASSIPRTGEGEETQYF. CDR3 sequence (DNA): TGTGCCAGTAGTATACCGAGGACAGGGGAGGGGGAAGAGACCCAGTACTTC. The full variable domain, with the rest looked up from reference TRBV19 and TRBJ2-5, is DGGITQSPKYLFRKEGQNVTLSCEQNLNHDAMYWYRQDPGQGLRLIYYSQIVNDFQKGDIAEGYSVSREKKESFPLTVTSAQKNPTAFYLCASSIPRTGEGEETQYFGPGTRLLVL.

This chain links TRBV29-1 with TRBJ2-7; possibly TRBD1 for D (6 bases). The CDR3 runs 13 residues. Trimming removed 5 bases at V and 3 bases at J, with 14 bases between. CDR1 SQVTM and CDR2 ANQGSEA come from the germline V gene. The CDR3 sequence is CSVRTASFYEQYF. The DNA for the CDR3 is TGCAGCGTTCGGACAGCGTCATTCTACGAGCAGTACTTC.

The chain joins TRBV11-3 to TRBJ2-5; a weak D match, TRBD1 (6 bases). The germline CDR1 and CDR2 sequences are SGHNT and YENEEA. This CDR3 has 15 residues. V shed 0 bases and J shed 3 bases, with 11 bases lying between them. The CDR3 spells CASSLEQGREETQYF. The CDR3 nucleotides are TGTGCCAGCAGCTTAGAACAGGGCCGGGAAGAGACCCAGTACTTC.

This clonotype was seen repeatedly, ten times or more. The genes are TRBV12-3 or TRBV12-4 and TRBJ1-2; the match to TRBD1 covers 10 bases. The CDR3 length is 17 residues. The V and J ends lost 4 bases and 4 bases, in that order; junction bases with no gene match: 12. The CDR3 DNA sequence: TGTGCCAGCAGTTACCCTGGGGACAGGGGTGAAAGCTATGGCTACACCTTC. Translated, it gives CASSYPGDRGESYGYTF.

The chain links TRBV11-2 to TRBJ2-1; tentative D call: TRBD2 (6 bases). The CDR3 is made up of 18 amino acids. Germline V CDR1 and CDR2: SGHAT, FQNNGV. Trimming stripped 1 base from V and 0 bases from J, with 16 bases between. In DNA form, the CDR3 reads TGTGCCAGCAGCTTAGGGAGGGGCTTTCAGAGCTCCTACAATGAGCAGTTCTTC. This encodes CASSLGRGFQSSYNEQFF. The variable domain in full, with the rest retrieved from reference TRBV11-2 and TRBJ2-1, is EAGVAQSPRYKIIEKRQSVAFWCNPISGHATLYWYQQILGQGPKLLIQFQNNGVVDDSQLPKDRFSAERLKGVDSTLKIQPAKLEDSAVYLCASSLGRGFQSSYNEQFFGPGTRLTVL.

This clonotype was seen only a few times. The rearrangement links TRBV18 to TRBJ2-1; weak D call: TRBD2 (6 bases). This CDR3 is built from 16 residues. Germline V CDR1 and CDR2: KGHSH, LQKENI. The germline V and J ends were trimmed by 2 bases and 8 bases, with 19 bases remaining between them. The CDR3 DNA sequence: TGTGCCAGCTCACCATATAATTCGGGAGTTGGGGATGAGCAGTTCTTC. It yields the protein CASSPYNSGVGDEQFF.

This clonotype was detected a few times. The rearrangement uses TRBV18 and TRBJ1-1; TRBD1 matches 9 bases. The J segment lost 9 bases and the V segment lost 3 bases, leaving 5 bases of the junction unmatched. The CDR3 extends over 13 amino acids. Germline-derived CDR1 and CDR2 are KGHSH and LQKENI. Here the CDR3 reads CASSPGDRDKAFF. Written as DNA, the CDR3 is TGTGCCAGCTCACCTGGGGACAGGGATAAAGCTTTCTTT.

V is TRBV18 and J is TRBJ2-7; a possible D gene is TRBD2 (5 bases). This CDR3 is built from 15 residues. Germline CDR1 reads KGHSH; CDR2 reads LQKENI. V was shortened by 1 base and J by 2 bases, with 12 bases between the two germline ends. CDR3 DNA: TGTGCCAGCTCACCACTGAGTAGAGGGACCTACGAGCAGTACTTC. Its translation is CASSPLSRGTYEQYF.

This chain joins TRBV29-1 and TRBJ2-1; 16 bases are shared with TRBD2. The CDR3 is 18 amino acids. Per germline, CDR1 SQVTM and CDR2 ANQGSEA. V gave up 3 bases and J gave up 1 base; unmatched junction bases: 6. The CDR3 DNA sequence: TGCAGCGTTGACCCTTCGGGACTAGCGGGGGGGTCCTACAATGAGCAGTTCTTC. The encoded protein is CSVDPSGLAGGSYNEQFF.

This clonotype has ten or more counts. The V and J genes are TRBV20-1 and TRBJ2-5; D is ambiguous. The V end was cut by 3 bases, the J end by 4 bases, with 6 bases between. Germline assignment: CDR1 DFQATT and CDR2 SNEGSKA (reference sequence). The CDR3 runs to 11 residues. DNA of the CDR3: TGCAGTGCTAGTTCCATAGAGACCCAGTACTTC. Its translation: CSASSIETQYF.

This clonotype was counted ten times or more. The V gene is TRBV29-1, the J gene TRBJ1-1; 8 nucleotides agree with TRBD1. This CDR3 has 13 residues. The germline V gene encodes CDR1 SQVTM and CDR2 ANQGSEA. With V trimmed by 6 bases and J by 5 bases, 8 bases remained unmatched. DNA for the CDR3: TGCAGCGTCGGTCAGGGGGCGCGAACTGAAGCTTTCTTT. It encodes CSVGQGARTEAFF.

The rearrangement uses TRBV7-3 and TRBJ2-7; D call uncertain. Per the germline V gene, CDR1 is SGHTA and CDR2 is FQGTGA. V gave up 5 bases and J gave up 2 bases, with 10 bases separating them. The CDR3 runs 13 residues. CDR3 nucleotide sequence: TGTGCCAGCAGCCCGATCCTAGCCTACGAGCAGTACTTC. Protein product: CASSPILAYEQYF.

The rearrangement links TRBV28 to TRBJ2-1, with D possibly TRBD2 on 6 matching bases. The V and J ends lost 2 bases and 7 bases respectively, with 15 bases between them. Per germline, CDR1 MDHEN and CDR2 SYDVKM. This CDR3 has 15 amino acids. For the CDR3, the DNA is TGTGCCAGCAGTTTAGTAGGAGGGGCGCATAATGAGCAGTTCTTC. As protein: CASSLVGGAHNEQFF.

This clonotype was observed a handful of times. The rearrangement uses TRBV20-1 and TRBJ2-7; 7 bases agree with TRBD2. The germline V gene encodes CDR1 DFQATT and CDR2 SNEGSKA (reference sequence). V trimming: 6 bases; J trimming: 8 bases; junction bases outside the gene matches: 13. The CDR3 runs 13 residues. The CDR3 bases are TGCAGTGCCCTCCGGGACTATATTACGCAGCAGTACTTC. Residues: CSALRDYITQQYF.

There are many counts of this clonotype. The CDR3 region has the DNA TGTGCCACCAGTGATCTGACTAGCGGGAGCTTCCTGGGTGTGCAGTTCTTC. Translation: CATSDLTSGSFLGVQFF. This rearrangement joins TRBV24-1 to TRBJ2-1; 12 nucleotides align to TRBD2. After removal of 3 bases from V and 12 bases from J, the junction contained 14 bases not matched to a gene. Germline lookup yields CDR1 KGHDR and CDR2 SFDVKD. CDR3 length: 17 amino acids.

In this sample, this clonotype turned up a few times. The chain combines TRBV27 with TRBJ1-2; TRBD1 aligns across 7 bases. Looked up from germline, CDR1 is MNHEY and CDR2 is SMNVEV (reference sequence). The V and J ends lost 4 bases and 6 bases, in that order; junction bases with no gene match: 8. The CDR3 contains 14 residues. CDR3 nucleotide sequence: TGTGCCAGCAGTTCAGCAGACAGGGTGCATGGCTACACCTTC. Translation gives CASSSADRVHGYTF.

V usage is TRBV24-1 and J usage is TRBJ2-1; 8 bases match TRBD2. The V gene end was trimmed by 9 bases and the J gene end by 9 bases; junction bases not matched to a gene: 15. Germline CDR1 and CDR2: KGHDR and SFDVKD. The CDR3 contains 15 residues. CDR3 sequence: CATRPSGTSPVEQFF. The DNA of the CDR3 is TGTGCCACCCGACCTTCGGGGACTAGTCCCGTTGAGCAGTTCTTC.

The V call is TRBV29-1, the J call TRBJ1-2; TRBD1 matches at 7 bases. The germline CDR1 and CDR2 sequences are SQVTM and ANQGSEA. The CDR3 runs to 12 residues. V was clipped by 7 bases and J by 3 bases; unmatched bases: 5. This CDR3 is CSADRVHYGYTF. For the CDR3, the DNA is TGCAGCGCTGACAGGGTCCACTATGGCTACACCTTC. Drawing the rest from reference TRBV29-1 and TRBJ1-2, the complete variable domain is SAVISQKPSRDICQRGTSLTIQCQVDSQVTMMFWYRQQPGQSLTLIATANQGSEATYESGFVIDKFPISRPNLTFSTLTVSNMSPEDSSIYLCSADRVHYGYTFGSGTRLTVV.

The chain employs TRBV20-1 and TRBJ2-7; D might be TRBD1 (6 bases). The V and J ends lost 1 base and 7 bases respectively, with 14 bases between them. The CDR3 runs to 13 residues. CDR1 is DFQATT, CDR2 SNEGSKA, per germline (reference sequence). CDR3 region: CSARAQGLSEQYF. CDR3 bases: TGCAGTGCTAGAGCCCAGGGGTTATCGGAGCAGTACTTC.

Many counts were recorded for this clonotype. V is TRBV28 and J is TRBJ2-5, with D maybe TRBD2 (5 bases). V lost 2 bases to trimming and J lost 5 bases, with 9 bases between them. CDR3 length equals 13 residues. CDR1 is MDHEN, CDR2 SYDVKM, per germline. Here the CDR3 reads CASSLEGYETQYF. In DNA, the CDR3 is TGTGCCAGCAGTTTAGAGGGTTATGAGACCCAGTACTTC.

This clonotype came up many times. J is TRBJ2-3 and V is TRBV6-5, with 15 bases lining up with TRBD2. This CDR3 spans 16 amino acids. V lost 4 bases to trimming and J lost 8 bases; unmatched junction nucleotides: 7. CDR1 is MNHEY and CDR2 is SVGAGI in the germline V gene. CDR3 nucleotides: TGTGCCAGCAGTTCCGGACTAGCGGGAGGGCCGGGTACGCAGTATTTT. It yields the protein CASSSGLAGGPGTQYF.

The chain uses TRBV5-1 and TRBJ2-7; D is perhaps TRBD1 (5 bases). Germline V gene lookup returns CDR1 SGHRS and CDR2 YFSETQ. The CDR3 sequence is 14 residues long. The ends were cut back, 4 bases at V and 1 base at J, with 12 bases in the middle. For the CDR3, the DNA is TGCGCCAGCAGCGGATACAGGTTTTCCTACGAGCAGTACTTC. As protein: CASSGYRFSYEQYF.

In regard to this clonotype: The conserved phenylalanine or tryptophan is not found at the CDR3 terminus, so this likely reflects a read error. The chain uses TRBV12-3 or TRBV12-4 and TRBJ1-2, with D maybe TRBD1 (5 bases). The germline V and J ends were trimmed by 2 bases and 4 bases, with 14 bases remaining between them. There are 15 residues in the CDR3. As DNA, the CDR3 is TGTGCCAGCAGTTTAACCGGCGGGGGATCCTATGGCTACACCTGC. This translates into CASSLTGGGSYGYTC.

This clonotype was seen repeatedly, ten times or more. The chain carries TRBV20-1 and TRBJ2-1; no reliable D call. The CDR3 is 11 amino acids. Per the germline V gene, CDR1 is DFQATT and CDR2 is SNEGSKA (reference sequence). V was trimmed by 2 bases and J by 9 bases, leaving 8 bases between them. The CDR3 nucleotides are TGCAGTGCTAGACCCTATGGTGAGCAGTTCTTC. Translation: CSARPYGEQFF.